A single TCR beta chain is shown here with its context. TCRdb reworked the 5' RACE reads into one entry per CDR3 protein, no DNA. The sample includes 500,000 to 700,000 distinct CDR3 sequences. The germline V gene has CDR1 SGHAT and CDR2 FQNNGV. The CDR3 extends over 18 amino acids. The sample originates from a study of T cells expressing NK-cell markers. The sample consisted of blood T cells: a sorted CD56 or NKG2C T cell subset, CD4+ or CD8+ T cells, or bulk PBMC T cells (not recorded which). The TCR comes from a man younger than 35 in good health. The chain uses TRBV11-2 and TRBJ1-5; there is no DNA to check the TCRdb D call of TRBD1. CDR3 protein: CASSFLRDSHGNNQPQHF.